This T cell receptor (beta chain) was found in a study of CD8+ T cells in alopecia areata. The study's findings and limits: Tofacitinib delivered significant drops in scalp clonality and in expanded CD8+ clones among the top 100. Especially in alopecia totalis/universalis, lesional scalp showed greater clonality than normal scalp did.

This clone has a handful of counts. The antigen is not known. Extracted from the samples, RNA was reverse transcribed into cDNA to serve as the sequencing template. Measured with immunoSEQ multiplex PCR; TCRdb has only the in-frame clones, and not every one. The table includes about 74,000 clones, approximately 30% detected once. Treatment defined: oral pan-JAK inhibitor, 5-10 mg twice daily. This sequence was found in a human donor with alopecia areata. The sample was CD8+ T cells sorted from blood, taken at week 4, from a patient treated with tofacitinib.

The CDR3 nucleotides read TGTGCCAGCAGCTTAGCGGGAGAGGATGAGCAGTTCTTC. It encodes CASSLAGEDEQFF. The chain couples TRBV11-2 to TRBJ2-1, with D perhaps matching TRBD2 (6 bases). The germline gives CDR1 SGHAT, CDR2 FQNNGV. CDR3 length equals 13 residues. Trimming removed 1 base from V and 8 bases from J, with 9 bases in between.